This entry features one T cell receptor beta chain sequence. This entry is derived from a study of blood T cell repertoires in COVID-19. Across the whole study: From the United States, Italy and Spain came samples of acute and convalescent COVID-19. The cDNA or gDNA used as material had been derived from T cells, B-cell-depleted T cells, or PBMCs.

The V end was cut by 0 bases, the J end by 6 bases, with 14 bases between. The CDR3 length is 16 residues. CDR1 and CDR2 (germline): SGHAT, FQNNGV. Authors' data handling: Cell counts per sample came from amplifying reference gene primers. Generated by immunoSEQ multiplex PCR, the TCRdb table keeps only in-frame clones and is missing some. That table gives V, J and clone size, and the DNA gave D and trimming. The sample has fewer than 20,000 clones; roughly 91% are singletons. This TCR derives from a human donor in a cohort sampled during active COVID-19. Sequenced input: peripheral blood. The chain recombines TRBV11-2 with TRBJ1-4; D gene uncertain. In nucleotides, the CDR3 is TGTGCCAGCAGCTTAGATCTCGGACTACGTCATGAAAAACTGTTTTTT. It codes for CASSLDLGLRHEKLFF. The whole variable domain, remainder taken from reference TRBV11-2 and TRBJ1-4, is EAGVAQSPRYKIIEKRQSVAFWCNPISGHATLYWYQQILGQGPKLLIQFQNNGVVDDSQLPKDRFSAERLKGVDSTLKIQPAKLEDSAVYLCASSLDLGLRHEKLFFGSGTQLSVL.